Each of the 32 T cell receptor beta chains below was sequenced from the same sample in a study of T cells expressing NK-cell markers. After re-calling the 5' RACE reads, TCRdb lists one entry per CDR3 protein, DNA absent. This sample's clone table lists 200,000 to 300,000 distinct CDR3 sequences. Sequenced material: blood T cells: a sorted CD56 or NKG2C T cell subset, CD4+ or CD8+ T cells, or bulk PBMC T cells (not recorded which). The receptor source for this set is a man aged 18 to 30 in good health.

The rearrangement uses TRBV12-3 or TRBV12-4 and TRBJ2-3. This CDR3 contains 14 residues. The chain's CDR3 is CASTGRQSTDTQYF.

The V gene is TRBV12-3 or TRBV12-4, the J gene TRBJ2-4; with no DNA, the TCRdb D assignment of TRBD2 cannot be verified. The CDR3 loop spans 17 amino acids. The CDR3 here is CASSPGLAGGFSNIQYF.

V gene TRBV5-1 combines with J gene TRBJ2-3; TCRdb reports TRBD1, a call that lacks DNA to check it against. Germline V gives CDR1 SGHRS, CDR2 YFSETQ. This CDR3 region has 17 residues. CDR3 sequence reads: CASSFSTGTGGADTQYF.

This sequence joins TRBV24-1 and TRBJ2-3; TCRdb names TRBD1, which stays unverified in the absence of DNA. The germline V gene has CDR1 KGHDR and CDR2 SFDVKD. This CDR3 contains 14 residues. The CDR3 loop is CATRGDRSTDTQYF.

This sequence joins TRBV12-3 or TRBV12-4 and TRBJ2-1; the TRBD2 assignment by TCRdb is unverifiable without DNA. The CDR3 loop spans 13 amino acids. The CDR3 is CASRGVTSGEQFF.

V is TRBV2 and J is TRBJ2-7; with no DNA, the TCRdb D assignment of TRBD2 cannot be verified. The CDR3 runs 15 residues. The germline V gene encodes CDR1 SNHLY and CDR2 FYNNEI. The CDR3 protein is CASSEGSSSGYEQYF.

The chain is built from TRBV20-1 and TRBJ1-6; TCRdb's D call, TRBD1, is unchecked because there is no DNA. Germline CDR1 reads DFQATT; CDR2 reads SNEGSKA (reference sequence). The CDR3 is made up of 15 amino acids. CDR3 sequence reads: CSAPGRDSYNSPLHF.

The V call is TRBV15, the J call TRBJ2-5; TCRdb outputs TRBD1, but without DNA this stays unchecked. Germline V lookup: CDR1 LNHNV, CDR2 YYDKDF (reference sequence). The CDR3 runs 15 residues. The CDR3 is CATSREYRLQETQYF.

The gene calls are TRBV11-3 and TRBJ2-1; TCRdb names TRBD2, which stays unverified in the absence of DNA. The CDR3 is 16 residues long. CDR1 and CDR2 from the germline V gene are SGHNT and YENEEA. CDR3 protein: CASSLSGRGRSYEQFF. Complete variable domain (other parts from reference TRBV11-3 and TRBJ2-1): EAGVVQSPRYKIIEKKQPVAFWCNPISGHNTLYWYLQNLGQGPELLIRYENEEAVDDSQLPKDRFSAERLKGVDSTLKIQPAELGDSAVYLCASSLSGRGRSYEQFFGPGTRLTVL.

The gene calls are TRBV12-3 or TRBV12-4 and TRBJ2-1. This CDR3 has 13 amino acids. CDR3 sequence: CASTKSLYNEQFF.

The CDR3 protein is CSARDGGLEETQYF. The chain links TRBV20-1 to TRBJ2-5; TCRdb's D call, TRBD1, is unchecked because there is no DNA. Per germline, CDR1 DFQATT and CDR2 SNEGSKA (reference sequence). There are 14 residues in the CDR3.

This rearrangement joins TRBV5-1 to TRBJ2-7; the D gene TCRdb calls, TRBD1, cannot be checked with no DNA. The germline V gene encodes CDR1 SGHRS and CDR2 YFSETQ. The CDR3 is 14 residues long. CDR3 region: CASSLKGERYEQYF.

The gene calls are TRBV20-1 and TRBJ2-7. Germline-derived CDR1 and CDR2 are DFQATT and SNEGSKA (reference sequence). This CDR3 region has 13 residues. The CDR3 reads CSAILPLLNEQYF.

The chain combines TRBV6-5 with TRBJ2-1; the D call from TCRdb, TRBD1, cannot be confirmed without DNA. Germline V CDR1 and CDR2: MNHEY, SVGAGI. The CDR3 loop spans 11 amino acids. CDR3: CASSWSGAQFF.

The chain has TRBV5-6 and TRBJ1-4. Germline values: CDR1 SGHDT, CDR2 YYEEEE. The CDR3 is 15 residues long. The CDR3 reads CASSRLAGQEEKLFF.

This chain joins TRBV4-3 and TRBJ2-1. CDR3 length: 12 residues. Germline assignment: CDR1 LGHNA and CDR2 YSLEER. This CDR3 is CASSHRSNEQFF.

The V gene is TRBV12-3 or TRBV12-4, the J gene TRBJ2-3; the D gene TCRdb calls, TRBD2, cannot be checked with no DNA. This CDR3 has 17 amino acids. CDR3 loop: CASSLEVTEGRADTQYF.

The genes are TRBV6-2 or TRBV6-3 and TRBJ2-1; TCRdb's D gene call, TRBD1, goes unchecked for lack of DNA. This CDR3 comprises 16 residues. The V gene's germline CDR1 is MNHEY and CDR2 SVGEGT. The CDR3 spells CASSYLQGRSYNEQFF.

The J gene is TRBJ2-1, the V gene TRBV20-1. The germline gives CDR1 DFQATT, CDR2 SNEGSKA (reference sequence). CDR3 length: 15 amino acids. CDR3 in amino acids: CSPKSTSISYNEQFF.

This chain connects TRBV5-1 to TRBJ2-1; without DNA, the TCRdb call of TRBD1 cannot be checked. CDR3 size: 11 residues. From germline, CDR1 is SGHRS and CDR2 YFSETQ. CDR3 sequence: CASRGRGVEFF.

CDR3 sequence: CASSSRTGGNEQFF. The chain is built from TRBV7-8 and TRBJ2-1; the D call from TCRdb, TRBD1, cannot be confirmed without DNA. The germline gives CDR1 SGHVS, CDR2 FQNEAQ. This CDR3 is 14 amino acids long.

The chain employs TRBV5-1 and TRBJ2-1. CDR1 SGHRS and CDR2 YFSETQ come from the germline V gene. This CDR3 is built from 12 residues. CDR3 protein: CASSLEFNEQFF.

The rearrangement uses TRBV2 and TRBJ2-1; TCRdb gives TRBD2 as the D gene, but with no DNA this cannot be confirmed. Per the germline V gene, CDR1 is SNHLY and CDR2 is FYNNEI. The CDR3 is made up of 16 amino acids. The CDR3 loop reads CASSALPSGRIHNRFF.

This chain uses TRBV12-3 or TRBV12-4 with TRBJ2-3; the TCRdb D gene call, TRBD2, has no DNA to confirm it. The CDR3 is 15 amino acids. CDR3 sequence reads: CASKAHGASTDTQYF.

This rearrangement joins TRBV25-1 to TRBJ1-2. The V gene's germline CDR1 is MGHDK and CDR2 SYGVNS. The length of the CDR3 is 11 residues. CDR3 in amino acids: CASSEYRGYTF.

The rearrangement uses TRBV20-1 and TRBJ2-5; the D gene TCRdb calls, TRBD1, cannot be checked with no DNA. Germline V gene sequence: CDR1 DFQATT, CDR2 SNEGSKA (reference sequence). The CDR3 is 15 amino acids. CDR3 amino acids: CSASGIADRQETQYF.

Here the CDR3 reads CSAPAAMYNEQFF. The V and J genes are TRBV20-1 and TRBJ2-1; TCRdb selects TRBD2, and the lack of DNA leaves this call unchecked. CDR3 length: 13 residues. CDR1 and CDR2 from the germline V gene are DFQATT and SNEGSKA (reference sequence).

The chain recombines TRBV7-2 with TRBJ2-2; without DNA, the TCRdb call of TRBD2 cannot be checked. The CDR3 has 16 amino acids. The germline gives CDR1 SGHTA, CDR2 FQGNSA. The CDR3 is CASRGLAGVRTGELFF.

The chain employs TRBV12-3 or TRBV12-4 and TRBJ2-2; the TCRdb call, TRBD1, lacks DNA for checking. The CDR3 totals 15 residues. The CDR3 loop reads CASSFEGASTGELFF.

The V gene is TRBV12-3 or TRBV12-4, the J gene TRBJ2-1; the D gene TCRdb calls, TRBD1, cannot be checked with no DNA. This CDR3 region has 15 residues. CDR3: CASRGAGILYNEQFF.

CDR3 sequence: CASRTGQGIRRDSPLHF. This chain connects TRBV12-3 or TRBV12-4 to TRBJ1-6; TCRdb's D call of TRBD1 is untestable without DNA. CDR3 length: 17 amino acids.

The chain is built from TRBV7-9 and TRBJ2-1; TCRdb selects TRBD2, and the lack of DNA leaves this call unchecked. Germline assignment: CDR1 SEHNR and CDR2 FQNEAQ (reference sequence). CDR3 size: 15 residues. CDR3: CASSKWREGFNEQFF.